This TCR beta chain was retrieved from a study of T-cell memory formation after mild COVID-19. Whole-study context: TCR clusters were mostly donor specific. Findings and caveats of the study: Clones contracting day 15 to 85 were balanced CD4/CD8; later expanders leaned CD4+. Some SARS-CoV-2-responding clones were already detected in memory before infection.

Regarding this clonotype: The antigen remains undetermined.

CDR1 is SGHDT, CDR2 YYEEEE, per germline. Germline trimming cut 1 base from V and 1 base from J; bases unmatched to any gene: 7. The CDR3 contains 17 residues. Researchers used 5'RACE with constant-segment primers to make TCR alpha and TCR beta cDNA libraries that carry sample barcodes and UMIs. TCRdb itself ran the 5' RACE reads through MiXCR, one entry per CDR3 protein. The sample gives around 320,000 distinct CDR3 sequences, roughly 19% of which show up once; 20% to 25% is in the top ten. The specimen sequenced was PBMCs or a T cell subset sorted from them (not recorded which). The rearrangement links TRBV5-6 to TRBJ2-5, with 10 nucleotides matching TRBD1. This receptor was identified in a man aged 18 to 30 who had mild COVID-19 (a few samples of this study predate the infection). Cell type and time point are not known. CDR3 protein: CASSLRQGARTQETQYF. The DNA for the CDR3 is TGTGCCAGCAGCTTGAGACAGGGGGCCAGAACCCAAGAGACCCAGTACTTC.